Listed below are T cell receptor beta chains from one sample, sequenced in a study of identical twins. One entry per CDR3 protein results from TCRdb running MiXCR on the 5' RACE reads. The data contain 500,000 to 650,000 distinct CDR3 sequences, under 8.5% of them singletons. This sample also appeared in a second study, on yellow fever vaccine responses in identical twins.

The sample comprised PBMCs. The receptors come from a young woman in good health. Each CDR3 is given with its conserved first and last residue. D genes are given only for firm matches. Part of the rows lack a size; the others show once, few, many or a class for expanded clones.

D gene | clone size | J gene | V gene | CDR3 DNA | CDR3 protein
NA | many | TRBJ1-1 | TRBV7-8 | TGTGCCAGCAGCCTCCAGTTGATGAACACTGAAGCTTTCTTT | CASSLQLMNTEAFF
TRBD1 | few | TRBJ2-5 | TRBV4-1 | TGCGCCAGCAGCCAAGATCTAACAGGGGGCCTGCGGGAGACCCAGTACTTC | CASSQDLTGGLRETQYF
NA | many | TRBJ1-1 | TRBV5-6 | TGTGCCAGCAGCTGGAGGGGGGGGAACACTGAAGCTTTCTTT | CASSWRGGNTEAFF
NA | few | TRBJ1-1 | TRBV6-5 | TGTGCCAGCAGTTACGACGTAAGGGTCTCGGGGAACACTGAAGCTTTCTTT | CASSYDVRVSGNTEAFF
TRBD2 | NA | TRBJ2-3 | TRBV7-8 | TGTGCCAGCAGCCCCTCCCGGCGGGGGGCCCTGATGCGAACAGATACGCAGTATTTT | CASSPSRRGALMRTDTQYF
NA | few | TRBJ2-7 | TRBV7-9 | TGTGCCAGCAGCAACCCGAGGGCGGGGTGGGACGAGCAGTACTTC | CASSNPRAGWDEQYF
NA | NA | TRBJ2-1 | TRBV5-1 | TGCGCCAGCAGCTTCTCTCCCGCAGCCCTTGGCAATGAGCAGTTCTTC | CASSFSPAALGNEQFF
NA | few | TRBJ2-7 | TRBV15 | TGTGCCACCAGCAGTTCTGGGGGGCTCGAGCAGTACTTC | CATSSSGGLEQYF
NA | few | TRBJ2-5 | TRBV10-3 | TGTGCCATCAGTGAGTCTTGGGAGACCCAGTACTTC | CAISESWETQYF
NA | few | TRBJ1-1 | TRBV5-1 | TGCGCCAGCAGCGCGAATCCAGTTTTATTAACTGAAGCTTTCTTT | CASSANPVLLTEAFF
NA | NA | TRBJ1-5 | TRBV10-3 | TGTGCCATCAGTGAGTGGGGGGGAAGCAATCAGCCCCAGCATTTT | CAISEWGGSNQPQHF
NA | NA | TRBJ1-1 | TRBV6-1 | TGTGCCAGCAGTCCCCGGGGAACAGGGATTAGGTACGCTGAAGCTTTCTTT | CASSPRGTGIRYAEAFF
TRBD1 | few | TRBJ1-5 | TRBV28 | TGTGCCAGCACAGGGGGCAGAAGCAATCAGCCCCAGCATTTT | CASTGGRSNQPQHF
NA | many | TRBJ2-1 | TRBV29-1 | TGCAGCGTTGGAAAGACAGAGACCTACAATGAGCAGTTCTTC | CSVGKTETYNEQFF
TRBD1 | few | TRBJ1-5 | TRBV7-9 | TGTGCCAGCAGCGGCGGACAGGGAAACGGGCCCCAGCATTTT | CASSGGQGNGPQHF
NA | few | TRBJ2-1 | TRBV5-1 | TGCGCCAGCAGCAGGGGGGATAGTTACAATGAGCAGTTCTTC | CASSRGDSYNEQFF
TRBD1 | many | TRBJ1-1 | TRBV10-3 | TGTGCCATCAAAGGGACAGTGGGGGAACTAGAAATCGGCGTCACTGAAGCTTTCTTT | CAIKGTVGELEIGVTEAFF
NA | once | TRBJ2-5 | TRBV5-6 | TGTGCCAGCAGCGGCCTTCAGCAAGAGACCCAGTACTTC | CASSGLQQETQYF
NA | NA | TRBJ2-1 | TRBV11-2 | TGTGCCAGCAGCCCGCTTCCGAGCCAGTTCTTC | CASSPLPSQFF
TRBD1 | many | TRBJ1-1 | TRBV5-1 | TGCGCCAGCAGCTGGGTGGGACAGGTCAACACTGAAGCTTTCTTT | CASSWVGQVNTEAFF
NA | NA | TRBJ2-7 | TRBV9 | TGTGCCAGCAGCCTGGGGGAAGTCTCCTACGAGCAGTACTTC | CASSLGEVSYEQYF
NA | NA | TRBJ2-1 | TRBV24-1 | TGTGCCACCAGTGATCCCGGCAGGAGCTCCTACAATGAGCAGTTCTTC | CATSDPGRSSYNEQFF
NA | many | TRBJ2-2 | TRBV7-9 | TGTGCCAGCAGTAGAACCGGGGAGCTGTTTTTT | CASSRTGELFF
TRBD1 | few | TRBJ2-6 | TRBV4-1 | TGCGCCAGCAGCCAAGCAAACTGGGTGGGGACAGCTAGCTCTGGGGCCAACGTCCTGACTTTC | CASSQANWVGTASSGANVLTF
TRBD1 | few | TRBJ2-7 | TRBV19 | TGTGCCAGTAGTATATTGGGACAGGGGAGGTACGAGCAGTACTTC | CASSILGQGRYEQYF
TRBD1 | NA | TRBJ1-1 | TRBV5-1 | TGCGCCAGCAGCACCCTGGGACAGGGATTGGACACTGAAGCTTTCTTT | CASSTLGQGLDTEAFF
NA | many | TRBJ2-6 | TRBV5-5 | TGTGCCAGCAGCTCCGGGTTCCTCTCTGGGGCCAACGTCCTGACTTTC | CASSSGFLSGANVLTF
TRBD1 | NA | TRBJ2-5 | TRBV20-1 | TGCAGTGCTAGGCCGTCAGGGGGTGGAGAGACCCAGTACTTC | CSARPSGGGETQYF
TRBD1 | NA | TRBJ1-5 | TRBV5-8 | TGTGCCAGCAGCTCGGGACAGGGCATTAATCAGCCCCAGCATTTT | CASSSGQGINQPQHF
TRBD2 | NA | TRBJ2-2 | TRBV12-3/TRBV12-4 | TGTGCCAGCATTGTAGCGGGGGGGCTTGGCGGGGAGCTGTTTTTT | CASIVAGGLGGELFF
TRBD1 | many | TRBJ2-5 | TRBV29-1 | TGCAGCGTTGGCAGACAGGGGTGGGAGACCCAGTACTTC | CSVGRQGWETQYF
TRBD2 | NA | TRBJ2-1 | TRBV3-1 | TGTGCCAGCAGCCCCTTTCGACTAGCGGGGGGTCGATACAATGAGCAGTTCTTC | CASSPFRLAGGRYNEQFF
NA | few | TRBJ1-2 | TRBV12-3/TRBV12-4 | TGTGCCAGCACCCTGGGACCTAACTATGGCTACACCTTC | CASTLGPNYGYTF
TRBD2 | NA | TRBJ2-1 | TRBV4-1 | TGCGCCAGCAGCCAAGAGACTAGCGGGAGCGTGATGGAGGAGCAGTTCTTC | CASSQETSGSVMEEQFF
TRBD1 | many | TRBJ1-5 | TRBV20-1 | TGCAGTGTTTACAGGGGGAGCAATCAGCCCCAGCATTTT | CSVYRGSNQPQHF
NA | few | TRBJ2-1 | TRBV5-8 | TGTGCCAGCAGCTTGAGTAGGGGCCCGGTCAATGAGCAGTTCTTC | CASSLSRGPVNEQFF
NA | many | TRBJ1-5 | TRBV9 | TGTGCCAGCAGCGTATCCGGGGGGCATAATCAGCCCCAGCATTTT | CASSVSGGHNQPQHF
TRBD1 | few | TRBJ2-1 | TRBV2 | TGTGCCAGCCCTATGAGGACAGGTAACGGGCAGTTCTTC | CASPMRTGNGQFF
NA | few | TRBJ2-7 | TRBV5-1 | TGCGCCAGCAGTGTGCCAGGGCTCGAGCAGTACTTC | CASSVPGLEQYF
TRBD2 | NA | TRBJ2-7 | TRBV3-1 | TGTGCCAGCAGCCCTCTGTCCAGCGGGGGAACTTACGAGCAGTACTTC | CASSPLSSGGTYEQYF
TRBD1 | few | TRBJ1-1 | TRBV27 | TGTGCCAGCAGTCCGGAGACAGGGTCGAACACTGAAGCTTTCTTT | CASSPETGSNTEAFF
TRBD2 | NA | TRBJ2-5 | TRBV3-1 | TGTGCCAGCAGCCAGCTGGGGACTACGGAGACCCAGTACTTC | CASSQLGTTETQYF
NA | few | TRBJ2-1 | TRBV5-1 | TGCGCCAGCCTGGGGGGCACGAGTTACAATGAGCAGTTCTTC | CASLGGTSYNEQFF
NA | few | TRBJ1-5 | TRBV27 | TGTGCCAGCAGTTTATTGCAGGGAAGTAATCAGCCCCAGCATTTT | CASSLLQGSNQPQHF
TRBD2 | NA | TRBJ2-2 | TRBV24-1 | TGTGCCACCAGTGATTTTACTAGCGGGAGCCGGACCGGGGAGCTGTTTTTT | CATSDFTSGSRTGELFF
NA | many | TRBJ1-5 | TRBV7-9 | TGTGCCAGCAGCTCATGGGAGGAAATAAAGGGGCCCCAGCATTTT | CASSSWEEIKGPQHF
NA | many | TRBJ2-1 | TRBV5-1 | TGCGCCAGCAGTCCGACATTGGGGGTTTCGAATGAGCAGTTCTTC | CASSPTLGVSNEQFF
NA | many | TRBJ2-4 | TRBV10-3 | TGTGCCATCGGGGAACAGGACCTTACGGCCAAAAACATTCAGTACTTC | CAIGEQDLTAKNIQYF
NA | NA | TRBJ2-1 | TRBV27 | TGTGCCAGCAGTTTAGTGACTAGGTACAATGAGCAGTTCTTC | CASSLVTRYNEQFF
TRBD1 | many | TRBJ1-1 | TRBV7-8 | TGTGCCAGCAGCTTAGACACCGGGACAGGGGAAACTGAAGCTTTCTTT | CASSLDTGTGETEAFF
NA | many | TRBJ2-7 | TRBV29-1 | TGCAGCGTTCAGGGGCGAGAAGACGAGCAGTACTTC | CSVQGREDEQYF
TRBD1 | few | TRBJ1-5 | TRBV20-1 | TGCAGTGCTAGGGGGACAGCGAATCAGCCCCAGCATTTT | CSARGTANQPQHF
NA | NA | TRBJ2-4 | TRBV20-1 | TGCAGTGCTAGTTTGGGGGGCGCAAACATTCAGTACTTC | CSASLGGANIQYF
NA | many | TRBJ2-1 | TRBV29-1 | TGCAGCGTCGACAGTGTAGGACGCTCCCTTTTC | CSVDSVGRSLF
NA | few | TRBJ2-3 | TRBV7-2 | TGTGCCAGCAGCCACCCCCCTAAGACAGGCTCAGATACGCAGTATTTT | CASSHPPKTGSDTQYF
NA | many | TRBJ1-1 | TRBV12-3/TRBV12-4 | TGTGCCAGCAGTTTAGAGCAAGGCGCCAGGGGGAACACTGAAGCTTTCTTT | CASSLEQGARGNTEAFF
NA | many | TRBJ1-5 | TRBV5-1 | TGCGCCAGCAGCCGCCCCTACAGGGAAGGACAGCCCCAGCATTTT | CASSRPYREGQPQHF